This T cell receptor beta chain is from a study of blood T cell repertoires in COVID-19. This clone showed up just once. The participants were between about 18 and 100 years old and came from under 25 US areas. Authors' data handling: Researchers report that nucleated cell counts were estimated from reference gene primer amplification. TCRdb's table, derived via immunoSEQ multiplex PCR, lists solely in-frame clones and lacks some. V, J and clone size are taken as reported in that table, and D and trimming were inferred from the DNA itself. The sample consists of about 300,000 clones, around nine tenths of them appearing once. The origin of this receptor is a woman aged 25 to 39 who had recovered from COVID-19. The sequenced sample was PBMCs or T cells enriched from blood (not recorded which).

The CDR3 DNA follows: TGTGCCTGGAGAACCCAGGGAACCAAGATACACAATGAGCAGTTCTTC. It is translated as CAWRTQGTKIHNEQFF. This chain links TRBV30 with TRBJ2-1, with D maybe TRBD1 (5 bases). CDR3 length: 16 amino acids. Germline CDR1 is GTSNPN and CDR2 is SVGIG (reference sequence). The V gene lost 3 bases and the J gene lost 5 bases, with 20 bases spanning the gap.